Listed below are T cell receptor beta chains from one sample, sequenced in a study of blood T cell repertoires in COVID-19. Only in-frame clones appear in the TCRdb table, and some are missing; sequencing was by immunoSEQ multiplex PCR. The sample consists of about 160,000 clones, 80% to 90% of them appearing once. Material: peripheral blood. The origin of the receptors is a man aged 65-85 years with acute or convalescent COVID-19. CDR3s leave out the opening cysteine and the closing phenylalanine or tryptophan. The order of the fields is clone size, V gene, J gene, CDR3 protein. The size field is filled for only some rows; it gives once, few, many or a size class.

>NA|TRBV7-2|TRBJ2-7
ASSLTGQSYEQY
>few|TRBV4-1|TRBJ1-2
ASSQVEGFGGYT
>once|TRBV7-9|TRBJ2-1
ASSLGRANEQF
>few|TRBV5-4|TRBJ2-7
ASSRSSGTGLYEQY
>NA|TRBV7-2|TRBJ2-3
ASSLDLAGVPDTQY
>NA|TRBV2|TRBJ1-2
ASRGTGYGYT
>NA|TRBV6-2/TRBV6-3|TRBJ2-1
ASSYSSSGSSYNEQF
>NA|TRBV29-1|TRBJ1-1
SVDKGLSTEAF
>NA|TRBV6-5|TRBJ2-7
ASRWEIGYPYEQY
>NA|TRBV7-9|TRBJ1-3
ASSSRRTDSGNTIY
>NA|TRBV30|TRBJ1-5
AWSQGLDQPQH
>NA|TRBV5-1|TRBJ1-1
ASSFGTITEAF
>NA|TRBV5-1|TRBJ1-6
ASSRDLSYNSPLH
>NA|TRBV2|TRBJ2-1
ATRRDYPYNEQF
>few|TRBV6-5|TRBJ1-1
ASSPQLTGTEAF
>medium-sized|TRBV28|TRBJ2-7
ASLYARLGTYEQY
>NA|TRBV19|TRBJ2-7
ASRGGQGMDEQY
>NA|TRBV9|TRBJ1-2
ASSVEGGAYGYT
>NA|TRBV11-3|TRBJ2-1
ASSSASAAGEQF
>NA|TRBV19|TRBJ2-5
ASTPGQGHQETQY
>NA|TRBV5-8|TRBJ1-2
ASSLAGGSGGYT
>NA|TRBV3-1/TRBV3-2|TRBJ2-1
ASSQDIREDGDEQF
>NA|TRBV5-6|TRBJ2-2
ASSLSSGANTGELF
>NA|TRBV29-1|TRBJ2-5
SVATGGSETQY
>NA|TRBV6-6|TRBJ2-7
ASSSPGLAREQY
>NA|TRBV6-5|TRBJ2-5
ASSYLTSLETQY
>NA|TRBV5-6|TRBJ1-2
ASSLGQGLLDGYT
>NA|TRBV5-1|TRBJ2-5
ASSLSASGRADYAQY
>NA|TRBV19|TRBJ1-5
ASSGGRGKVSQPQH
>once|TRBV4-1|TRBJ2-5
ASSLYGIDSQETQY
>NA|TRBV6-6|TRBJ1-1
ASRPPTPEAF
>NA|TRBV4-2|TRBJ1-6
ASSQVGTRGPNSPLH
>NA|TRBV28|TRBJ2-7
ASSWGGGEQY
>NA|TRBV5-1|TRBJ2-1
ASSLGRQGTNEQF
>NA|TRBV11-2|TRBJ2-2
ASSRSNQGPGGGELF
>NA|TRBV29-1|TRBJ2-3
SVGGTSGSGDTQY
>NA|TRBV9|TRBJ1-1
ASSVDRDSRMNTEAF
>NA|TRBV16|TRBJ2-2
ASSQRGQGPGELF
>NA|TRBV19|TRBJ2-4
ASSLGMAKNIQY
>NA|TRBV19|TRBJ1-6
ASRGMGNSPLH
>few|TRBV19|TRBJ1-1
ASSVGGTGNTEAF
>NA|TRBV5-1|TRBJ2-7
ASSSGQTFYEQY
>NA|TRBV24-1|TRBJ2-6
ATSDSGGLQNSGANVLT
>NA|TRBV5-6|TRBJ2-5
ASSMGQGQETQY
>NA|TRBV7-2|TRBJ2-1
ASKEWSYNEQF
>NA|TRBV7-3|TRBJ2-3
ASSRQGADTQY
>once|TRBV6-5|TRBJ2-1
ASRKTSGVYNEQF
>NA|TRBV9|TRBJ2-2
ASKGGTQTGELF
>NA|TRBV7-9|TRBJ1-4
ASSRTSSGEKLF
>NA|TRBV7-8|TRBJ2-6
ASSSNRVSSSGANVLT
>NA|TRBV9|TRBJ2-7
ASSVGSSGTYEQY
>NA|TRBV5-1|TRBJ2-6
ASSLAGSGANVLT
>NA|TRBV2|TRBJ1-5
ASSDGTGYQPQH